The 32 T cell receptor beta chains below all came from one sample that was sequenced in a study of control samples from healthy donors and cancer patients. Profiling relied on immunoSEQ multiplex PCR, and the TCRdb table lists in-frame clones only, not all of them. The repertoire holds about 140,000 clones, with about 90% as singletons. Sequenced material: blood. These receptors were taken from a man between 18 and 29 years old in good health.

The rearrangement links TRBV7-6 to TRBJ2-7, with TRBD2 identical over 9 bases. V lost 1 base and J lost 4; bases outside the gene matches: 8. The germline V gene has CDR1 SGHVS and CDR2 FNYEAQ. This CDR3 has 16 residues. The DNA for the CDR3 is TGTGCCAGCAGCTTAGAGGTACTAGCGGGCTTGTACGAGCAGTACTTC. Protein sequence: CASSLEVLAGLYEQYF. Full variable domain (rest looked up from reference TRBV7-6 and TRBJ2-7): GAGVSQSPRYKVTKRGQDVALRCDPISGHVSLYWYRQALGQGPEFLTYFNYEAQQDKSGLPNDRFSAERPEGSISTLTIQRTEQRDSAMYRCASSLEVLAGLYEQYFGPGTRLTVT.

The chain recombines TRBV6-5 with TRBJ1-5; TRBD1 agrees at 7 bases. V lost 5 bases and J lost 2; bases outside the gene matches: 3. Germline V gives CDR1 MNHEY, CDR2 SVGAGI. The CDR3 length is 14 residues. The CDR3 sequence is CASSPDRGNQPQHF. The CDR3, as DNA: TGTGCCAGCAGTCCTGACAGGGGCAATCAGCCCCAGCATTTT.

This chain links TRBV2 with TRBJ2-1; D is uncertain. V was pared by 4 bases and J by 9 bases, with 10 bases between. Germline V gives CDR1 SNHLY, CDR2 FYNNEI. There are 12 residues in the CDR3. DNA of the CDR3: TGTGCCAGCAGTGGAGAGGTGGTTGAGCAGTTCTTC. Protein: CASSGEVVEQFF. Filled out from reference TRBV2 and TRBJ2-1, the complete variable domain reads EPEVTQTPSHQVTQMGQEVILRCVPISNHLYFYWYRQILGQKVEFLVSFYNNEISEKSEIFDDQFSVERPDGSNFTLKIRSTKLEDSAMYFCASSGEVVEQFFGPGTRLTVL.

The chain is built from TRBV5-1 and TRBJ2-3; tentatively, D is TRBD2 (6 bases). V lost 1 base to trimming and J lost 0 bases, with 9 bases between them. Germline CDR1 reads SGHRS; CDR2 reads YFSETQ. The length of the CDR3 is 15 residues. CDR3 region: CASSLMGTSTDTQYF. Written as DNA, the CDR3 is TGCGCCAGCAGCTTGATGGGGACTAGCACAGATACGCAGTATTTT.

This clone was seen more than once but under ten times. The gene calls are TRBV29-1 and TRBJ1-2, with unresolved D. Between the trimmed V and J ends, which lost 7 bases and 4 bases, there was a span of 13 bases. Germline lookup yields CDR1 SQVTM and CDR2 ANQGSEA. The length of the CDR3 is 12 residues. CDR3 region: CSAAAPTYGYTF. The CDR3 DNA sequence: TGCAGCGCTGCAGCACCAACCTATGGCTACACCTTC.

The chain couples TRBV2 to TRBJ2-2; D ambiguous. This CDR3 region has 14 residues. Germline V gene data show CDR1 as SNHLY and CDR2 as FYNNEI. V shed 2 bases and J shed 1 base, with 5 bases lying between them. CDR3 nucleotide sequence: TGTGCCAGCAGTGAAATGGGGAACACCGGGGAGCTGTTTTTT. Its protein is CASSEMGNTGELFF.

The chain carries TRBV7-2 and TRBJ2-1; possible D gene TRBD2, 5 bases. Trimming left V 0 bases short and J 8 bases short, with 8 bases between. The CDR3 runs 13 residues. The germline V gene encodes CDR1 SGHTA and CDR2 FQGNSA. This CDR3 is CASSLAPSYEQFF. The DNA of the CDR3 is TGTGCCAGCAGCTTAGCCCCTAGCTATGAGCAGTTCTTC.

This clone was seen a single time. V gene TRBV4-2 combines with J gene TRBJ1-2, with 7 nucleotides matching TRBD1. Trimming cost V 1 base and J 2 bases; bases outside gene matches: 4. In germline, CDR1 is LGHNA, CDR2 YNFKEQ. The CDR3 runs 15 residues. CDR3 protein: CASSQGDRKNYGYTF. CDR3 DNA sequence: TGTGCCAGCAGCCAAGGGGACAGAAAAAACTATGGCTACACCTTC.

The genes are TRBV9 and TRBJ1-6; TRBD1 is a possible D gene (6 bases). Germline V gives CDR1 SGDLS, CDR2 YYNGEE. CDR3 length: 12 amino acids. V lost 0 bases and J 12 bases, leaving 7 bases between the germline ends. CDR3 sequence: CASSVEGGPLHF. Written as DNA, the CDR3 is TGTGCCAGCAGCGTAGAGGGGGGACCCCTCCACTTT.

The chain carries TRBV18 and TRBJ1-4; D possibly corresponds to TRBD1 (6 bases). V was pared by 8 bases and J by 4 bases, with 14 bases between. CDR1 and CDR2 (germline): KGHSH, LQKENI. The CDR3 runs 14 residues. The DNA for the CDR3 is TGTGCCAGCAAACCGACAGGCGTTAATGAAAAACTGTTTTTT. Residues: CASKPTGVNEKLFF.

The V and J genes are TRBV27 and TRBJ2-1, with TRBD2 matching over 9 bases. The CDR3 has 18 amino acids. The V gene end was trimmed by 5 bases and the J gene end by 5 bases; junction bases not matched to a gene: 16. Germline V gene lookup returns CDR1 MNHEY and CDR2 SMNVEV (reference sequence). CDR3 in amino acids: CASSPLTLSGGPDNEQFF. The CDR3 DNA reads TGTGCCAGCAGTCCCCTTACCCTTAGCGGGGGCCCCGACAATGAGCAGTTCTTC.

The chain combines TRBV9 with TRBJ2-1; 7 positions agree with TRBD2. V trimming: 3 bases; J trimming: 10 bases; junction bases outside the gene matches: 4. Germline V gives CDR1 SGDLS, CDR2 YYNGEE. The CDR3 totals 12 residues. As DNA, the CDR3 is TGTGCCAGCAGCGGACTAGCAGACGAGCAGTTCTTC. It translates to CASSGLADEQFF.

The chain is built from TRBV9 and TRBJ2-3; 11 bases agree with TRBD2. The trim removed 3 bases at V and 5 bases at J, leaving 8 bases unmatched. This CDR3 has 16 amino acids. Germline V lookup: CDR1 SGDLS, CDR2 YYNGEE. In DNA, the CDR3 is TGTGCCAGCAGCGCGGTTAGCGGGGGGGCCATAGATACGCAGTATTTT. As protein: CASSAVSGGAIDTQYF. The whole variable domain, filled in from reference TRBV9 and TRBJ2-3, reads DSGVTQTPKHLITATGQRVTLRCSPRSGDLSVYWYQQSLDQGLQFLIQYYNGEERAKGNILERFSAQQFPDLHSELNLSSLELGDSALYFCASSAVSGGAIDTQYFGPGTRLTVL.

The chain is built from TRBV19 and TRBJ2-7; D is perhaps TRBD1 (5 bases). The CDR3 length is 13 residues. Trimming took 6 bases from V and 6 from J, leaving 15 bases between them. CDR1 and CDR2 from the germline V gene are LNHDA and SQIVND (reference sequence). DNA for the CDR3: TGTGCCAGTAGCCCTACCTCAGGGTTCGAGCAGTACTTC. As protein: CASSPTSGFEQYF.

The chain uses TRBV6-4 and TRBJ1-1, with D tentatively TRBD1 (6 bases). Germline CDR1 reads MRHNA; CDR2 reads SNTAGT. The V end was cut by 6 bases, the J end by 3 bases, with 11 bases between. The CDR3 covers 13 residues. CDR3 coding DNA: TGTGCCAGCAGCCGGGACACCCACACTGAAGCTTTCTTT. Translating it yields CASSRDTHTEAFF.

This chain connects TRBV6-2 or TRBV6-3 to TRBJ1-2; tentatively, D is TRBD1 (5 bases). This CDR3 contains 13 residues. CDR1 is MNHEY, CDR2 SVGEGT, per germline. V lost 6 bases to trimming and J lost 6 bases, with 14 bases between them. The chain's CDR3 is CASSPLGANGYTF. Here the CDR3 DNA reads TGTGCCAGCAGCCCCCTCGGGGCAAATGGCTACACCTTC.

The chain is built from TRBV24-1 and TRBJ1-2, with no clear D. Trimming stripped 1 base from V and 4 bases from J, with 9 bases between. CDR3 length: 14 residues. Germline lookup yields CDR1 KGHDR and CDR2 SFDVKD. The CDR3 here is CATSDFRVPYGYTF. In nucleotides, the CDR3 is TGTGCCACCAGTGATTTTCGGGTTCCCTATGGCTACACCTTC.

The chain uses TRBV24-1 and TRBJ2-7; TRBD1 is a possible D gene (6 bases). CDR3 length equals 13 residues. V gave up 4 bases and J gave up 5 bases, with 11 bases separating them. CDR1 KGHDR and CDR2 SFDVKD come from the germline V gene. The CDR3 sequence: CATSDLQGHEQYF. In DNA, the CDR3 is TGTGCCACCAGTGACTTACAGGGACACGAGCAGTACTTC.

V gene TRBV7-3 combines with J gene TRBJ2-3; possibly TRBD1 for D (5 bases). This CDR3 is built from 11 residues. Germline values: CDR1 SGHTA, CDR2 FQGTGA. The V end was cut by 6 bases, the J end by 6 bases, with 7 bases between. CDR3 coding DNA: TGTGCCAGCAGTAAGGGGGATACGCAGTATTTT. Translated, it gives CASSKGDTQYF.

The rearrangement joins TRBV11-3 to TRBJ1-2, with D perhaps matching TRBD1 (6 bases). Trimming took 0 bases from V and 4 from J, leaving 15 bases between them. CDR3 length equals 16 residues. From germline, CDR1 is SGHNT and CDR2 YENEEA. CDR3 protein: CASSLDVSQGSYGYTF. The DNA of the CDR3 is TGTGCCAGCAGCTTAGATGTTTCGCAGGGGTCCTATGGCTACACCTTC.

This chain links TRBV6-5 with TRBJ1-3, with TRBD1 matching 8 bases. Germline V gives CDR1 MNHEY, CDR2 SVGAGI. With 6 bases clipped from V and 3 bases from J, the junction kept 1 base outside the gene matches. This CDR3 has 13 residues. The CDR3 sequence: CASRQGVGNTIYF. In DNA, the CDR3 is TGTGCCAGCAGACAGGGGGTTGGAAACACCATATATTTT.

The CDR3: CASSLLRYTGELFF. The CDR3 region has the DNA TGTGCCAGCAGTTTACTCAGATACACCGGGGAGCTGTTTTTT. This sequence joins TRBV28 and TRBJ2-2; D is uncertain. V lost 2 bases to trimming and J lost 3 bases, with 7 bases between them. Germline V gives CDR1 MDHEN, CDR2 SYDVKM. This CDR3 has 14 residues.

V is TRBV6-5 and J is TRBJ1-4; D gene unclear. V dropped 2 bases and J dropped 7 bases, with 14 bases sitting between them. From germline, CDR1 is MNHEY and CDR2 SVGAGI. The CDR3 has 15 amino acids. The CDR3 DNA sequence: TGTGCCAGCAGTTACGGTATGAAGGGAGGTGAAAAACTGTTTTTT. It is translated as CASSYGMKGGEKLFF.

This clone occurred many times. The genes are TRBV2 and TRBJ1-1, with D perhaps TRBD1 (5 bases). CDR1 and CDR2 from the germline V gene are SNHLY and FYNNEI. The CDR3 runs to 14 residues. V dropped 4 bases and J dropped 1 base, with 10 bases sitting between them. CDR3 amino acids: CASSGQYPNTEAFF. In DNA, the CDR3 is TGTGCCAGCAGTGGACAGTACCCGAACACTGAAGCTTTCTTT. The full variable domain, completed using reference TRBV2 and TRBJ1-1, is EPEVTQTPSHQVTQMGQEVILRCVPISNHLYFYWYRQILGQKVEFLVSFYNNEISEKSEIFDDQFSVERPDGSNFTLKIRSTKLEDSAMYFCASSGQYPNTEAFFGQGTRLTVV.

The chain joins TRBV10-3 to TRBJ2-7; the match to TRBD1 covers 7 bases. The germline V gene encodes CDR1 ENHRY and CDR2 SYGVKD. The V segment lost 5 bases and the J segment 3 bases; nucleotides outside the gene matches: 4. This CDR3 comprises 13 residues. CDR3 DNA: TGTGCCATCAGTTCGGGACAGAACTACGAGCAGTACTTC. The encoded protein is CAISSGQNYEQYF.

This chain connects TRBV18 to TRBJ1-2; 7 bases are a match to TRBD1. Germline V gives CDR1 KGHSH, CDR2 LQKENI. The CDR3 runs 17 residues. Unmatched junction bases numbered 14, after V lost 3 bases and J lost 4 bases. The CDR3 region is CASSPGQALTMSYGYTF. The CDR3 DNA follows: TGTGCCAGCTCACCCGGACAGGCCTTAACTATGAGCTATGGCTACACCTTC.

In its sample, this clone was seen a few times. The CDR3, as DNA: TGTGCCAGCAGTTTTGGGGACAGGATGGGCTACACCTTC. Amino acid sequence: CASSFGDRMGYTF. The chain is built from TRBV12-3 or TRBV12-4 and TRBJ1-2, with 8 bases matching TRBD1. CDR3 length equals 13 residues. The J segment lost 8 bases and the V segment lost 3 bases, leaving 5 bases of the junction unmatched.

The rearrangement joins TRBV11-2 to TRBJ1-3; D not certain. Trimming removed 5 bases from V and 0 bases from J, with 17 bases in between. The CDR3 extends over 17 amino acids. Per the germline V gene, CDR1 is SGHAT and CDR2 is FQNNGV. The CDR3 DNA is TGTGCCAGCAGCCCGCGAGGCGGCATCGACTCTGGAAACACCATATATTTT. Translation gives CASSPRGGIDSGNTIYF.

V and J are TRBV19 and TRBJ2-7; 11 bases map to TRBD1. This CDR3 spans 17 amino acids. Looked up from germline, CDR1 is LNHDA and CDR2 is SQIVND (reference sequence). Trimming at V came to 5 bases and at J to 0 bases, leaving 9 bases not matched to a gene. In DNA, the CDR3 is TGTGCCAGTAGTCCTCGGACAGGGGGCTTGAGCTCCTACGAGCAGTACTTC. Translating it yields CASSPRTGGLSSYEQYF. Combining the CDR3 with reference TRBV19 and TRBJ2-7 gives the whole variable domain DGGITQSPKYLFRKEGQNVTLSCEQNLNHDAMYWYRQDPGQGLRLIYYSQIVNDFQKGDIAEGYSVSREKKESFPLTVTSAQKNPTAFYLCASSPRTGGLSSYEQYFGPGTRLTVT.

The chain combines TRBV4-1 with TRBJ1-6; 7 bases are shared with TRBD1. Germline V gives CDR1 MGHRA, CDR2 YSYEKL. The CDR3 contains 15 residues. Trimming took 0 bases from V and 8 from J; bases not matched to a gene: 4. In DNA, the CDR3 is TGCGCCAGCAGCCAAGAGGGGGACAGCGATTCACCCCTCCACTTT. As protein: CASSQEGDSDSPLHF.

J is TRBJ2-3 and V is TRBV7-6, with D perhaps assigned TRBD1 or TRBD2 (6 bases each). In germline, CDR1 is SGHVS, CDR2 FNYEAQ. This CDR3 has 17 amino acids. Trimming cost V 0 bases and J 1 base, with 14 bases left between them. CDR3 sequence reads: CASSLAGGRVGTDTQYF. CDR3 nucleotides: TGTGCCAGCAGCTTAGCGGGGGGCCGGGTCGGCACAGATACGCAGTATTTT.

V is TRBV19 and J is TRBJ1-2; D is possibly TRBD1 (6 bases). CDR1 and CDR2 (germline): LNHDA, SQIVND (reference sequence). The CDR3 contains 15 residues. V lost 10 bases, J lost 2 bases, and 20 bases lay in between. CDR3 in DNA: TGTGCCACCAGAAGTGTGGCAGGGGCCAACTATGGCTACACCTTC. Translation gives CATRSVAGANYGYTF.